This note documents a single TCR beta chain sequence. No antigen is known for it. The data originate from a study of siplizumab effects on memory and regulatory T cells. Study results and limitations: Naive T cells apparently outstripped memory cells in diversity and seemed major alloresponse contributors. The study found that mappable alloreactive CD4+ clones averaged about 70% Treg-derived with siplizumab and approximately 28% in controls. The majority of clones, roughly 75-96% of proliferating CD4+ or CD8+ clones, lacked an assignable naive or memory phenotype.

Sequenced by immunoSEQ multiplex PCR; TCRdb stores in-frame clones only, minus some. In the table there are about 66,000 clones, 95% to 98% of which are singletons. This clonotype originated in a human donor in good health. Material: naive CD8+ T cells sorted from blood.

CDR3 loop: CASSQDTDGYYEQYF. The CDR3 coding sequence is TGCGCCAGCAGCCAAGATACAGACGGATACTACGAGCAGTACTTC. This chain joins TRBV4-1 and TRBJ2-7; D gene unclear. The V end lost 0 bases, the J end lost 3 bases, and 12 bases lay between the germline ends. The CDR3 is 15 amino acids. CDR1 MGHRA and CDR2 YSYEKL come from the germline V gene.